This TCR beta chain was captured in a study of blood T cell repertoires in COVID-19. This table comes from immunoSEQ multiplex PCR, and its TCRdb copy is limited to in-frame clones, with some not included. The profile shows roughly 90,000 clones, around 84% of them singletons. The sequence was obtained from a man in his forties with acute or convalescent COVID-19. The sequenced sample consisted of peripheral blood.

The CDR3 loop reads CASSVNRDRESYF. For the CDR3, the DNA is TGTGCCAGCAGCGTGAACCGGGACAGGGAATCCTATTTT. J is TRBJ2-3 and V is TRBV3-1 (or the pseudogene TRBV3-2); 9 bases agree with TRBD1. Trimming removed 5 bases from V and 15 bases from J; junction bases left unmatched: 12. Per germline, CDR1 LGHDT and CDR2 YNNKEL (reference sequence). This CDR3 region has 13 residues.